This TCR beta chain was recorded in a study of blood T cell repertoires in COVID-19 (dated by TCRdb to 2018 to 2020). For the wider study: Samples covering the acute and convalescent phases of COVID-19 were provided by collaborators in the United States, Italy and Spain. The material from the prospective study consisted of cDNA or gDNA derived from T cells, B-cell-depleted T cells, or PBMCs. Deeply sampled blood TCRbeta repertoires from subjects exposed to, actively infected with, or recovered from COVID-19 were included in the dataset. The repertoires were released in a freely available public database intended as a resource for research on the immune response to SARS-CoV-2. The samples were drawn from two sources: the first 160 participants of the ongoing ImmuneRACE study, and 1,000 to 1,500 subjects contributed by 6 global collaborators. Sample metadata almost always included a de-identified subject ID, COVID-19 status, age in years and sex. Where available, HLA class I and class II types were taken from metadata supplied by the sample provider and were not determined by assay-based typing. Results and caveats for the whole study, not just this receptor: The quantity of clinical and demographic metadata differed by source and by participant and was supplied without curation.

Trimming takes 6 bases off V and 5 bases off J; junction bases not matched to a gene: 9. According to the germline V gene, CDR1 reads MRHNA and CDR2 reads SNTAGT. Inclusive of the bounding cysteine and phenylalanine, the CDR3 is 15 residues long. The DNA shown is the 45-base CDR3, in frame from base 1. The table lists this clone with a few counts. No cognate antigen has been identified for it. The sample holds no much larger clone one base away, and base qualities are not on file. The immunoSEQ Assay, a bias-controlled multiplex PCR, was used to amplify TCRbeta CDR3 regions from genomic DNA. In the paper's pipeline: The number of nucleated cells in each sample was estimated from the amplification of reference gene primers within the assay. Sequence reads were collapsed and filtered to measure the absolute abundance of every unique TCRbeta CDR3 rearrangement. For each sample, productive Simpson clonality was calculated by taking the square root of Simpson's diversity index across productive rearrangements. Held by TCRdb, this immuneACCESS table contains in-frame sequences only and omits some clones. Under half of the omission traces to an unresolved V gene where checked; the cause of the rest is unknown. V, J and clone size are taken as reported in that table, and D and trimming were inferred from the DNA itself. Recorded for this sample are about 170,000 clones; over 80% of them occurred a single time. The ten most abundant clones make up 3.5% to 5% of the sample.

Participants in the prospective study were enrolled through a virtual design, were aged 18 to 89 years, and lived in approximately 25 United States geographic areas. In the prospective study, participants were assigned to cohorts based on the clinical history participants reported in a screening survey and a study questionnaire. ImmuneRACE Cohort 3 recovered participants were defined by two consecutive negative NP/OP PCR tests, healthcare professional clearance, or symptom resolution. In the prospective study, whole blood, serum and a nasopharyngeal or oropharyngeal swab were collected from each participant by mobile phlebotomists. Participants in the prospective study had the option to provide additional blood draws and questionnaires over a roughly 2-month period. Before DNA extraction, prospective study blood samples were shipped either frozen or at room temperature.

The receptor was isolated from a woman between 45 and 60 years old who had recovered from COVID-19. This chain joins TRBV6-4 to TRBJ1-1; TRBD1 fits 10 bases in the junction. Sequences were obtained from PBMCs or T cells enriched from blood (not recorded which). Here the CDR3 is given as CASRDGTGEGTEAFF. The DNA reads as follows: TGTGCCAGCAGGGACGGGACAGGGGAGGGGACTGAAGCTTTCTTT.